This paragraph reports one T cell receptor (beta chain). The data originate from a study of blood T cell repertoires in COVID-19. V shed 0 bases and J shed 2 bases, with 14 bases lying between them. The CDR3 runs to 17 residues. Germline values: CDR1 SGHTA, CDR2 FQGNSA. In the original analysis: Reference gene primer amplification yielded estimated nucleated cell counts. Using immunoSEQ multiplex PCR, the repertoire was profiled, and TCRdb retains in-frame clones only, with some absent. V and J calls and clone size are those listed in that table; D and trimming were worked out from the DNA. This table has hundreds of thousands of clones, roughly 89% appearing once. Residents of approximately 25 US areas, aged roughly 18 to 90 years, made up the participants. Participants' own reports of clinical history determined their cohort assignment.

Input material: PBMCs or T cells enriched from blood (not recorded which). This clonotype originated in a woman between 50 and 59 years old who had recovered from COVID-19. The chain recombines TRBV7-2 with TRBJ1-3; tentative D call: TRBD1 (5 bases). The CDR3 nucleotides read TGTGCCAGCAGCTTAGCGCTAGGGGCAGTTACTGGAAACACCATATATTTT. Protein product: CASSLALGAVTGNTIYF.